This TCR beta chain emerged from a study of cytomegalovirus exposure and HLA in healthy donors. Turning to the study itself: In an early release, HLA-typed donors contributed some 88 million unique TCR sequences. Across 350 to 400 genotyped donors, roughly 80% landed in the Caucasian-associated ancestry cluster.

This CDR3 is 18 amino acids long. Germline CDR1 and CDR2: SEHNR and FQNEAQ (reference sequence). Trimming took 4 bases from V and 5 from J; bases not matched to a gene: 13. The PCR had 60 Vbeta and 13 Jbeta primers. Only in-frame clones appear in the TCRdb table, and some are missing; sequencing was by immunoSEQ multiplex PCR. This repertoire includes 170,000 or so clones. It was healthy bone marrow donors who served as donors. The receptor's source is a man aged 25 to 40 in good health and CMV-seronegative. This sequence joins TRBV7-9 and TRBJ2-5, with 13 bases fitting TRBD2. Sequencing input: PBMCs. The CDR3 bases are TGTGCCAGCAGCTCGTGGAAAACTAGCGGGAGGGTCCGGGAGACCCAGTACTTC. Translated, it gives CASSSWKTSGRVRETQYF.